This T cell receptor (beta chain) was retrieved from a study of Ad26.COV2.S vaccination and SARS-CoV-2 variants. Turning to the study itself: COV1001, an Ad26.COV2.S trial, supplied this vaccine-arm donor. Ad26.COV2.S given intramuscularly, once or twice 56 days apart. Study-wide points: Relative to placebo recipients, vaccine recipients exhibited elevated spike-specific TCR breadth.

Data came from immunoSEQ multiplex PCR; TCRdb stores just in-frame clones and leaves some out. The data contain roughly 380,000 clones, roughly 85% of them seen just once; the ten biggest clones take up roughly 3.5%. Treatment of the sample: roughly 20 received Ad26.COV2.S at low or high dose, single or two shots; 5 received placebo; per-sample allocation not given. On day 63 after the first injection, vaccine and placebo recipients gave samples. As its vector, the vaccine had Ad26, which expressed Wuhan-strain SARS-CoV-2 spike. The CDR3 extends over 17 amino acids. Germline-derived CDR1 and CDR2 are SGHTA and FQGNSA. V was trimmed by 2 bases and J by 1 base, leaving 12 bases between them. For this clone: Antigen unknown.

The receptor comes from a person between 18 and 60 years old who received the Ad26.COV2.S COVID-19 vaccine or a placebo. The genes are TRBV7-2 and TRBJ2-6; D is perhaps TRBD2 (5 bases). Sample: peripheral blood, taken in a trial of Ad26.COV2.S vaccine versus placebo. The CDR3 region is CASSLFGGQSGANVLTF. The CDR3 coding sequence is TGTGCCAGCAGCTTATTCGGCGGGCAATCTGGGGCCAACGTCCTGACTTTC.